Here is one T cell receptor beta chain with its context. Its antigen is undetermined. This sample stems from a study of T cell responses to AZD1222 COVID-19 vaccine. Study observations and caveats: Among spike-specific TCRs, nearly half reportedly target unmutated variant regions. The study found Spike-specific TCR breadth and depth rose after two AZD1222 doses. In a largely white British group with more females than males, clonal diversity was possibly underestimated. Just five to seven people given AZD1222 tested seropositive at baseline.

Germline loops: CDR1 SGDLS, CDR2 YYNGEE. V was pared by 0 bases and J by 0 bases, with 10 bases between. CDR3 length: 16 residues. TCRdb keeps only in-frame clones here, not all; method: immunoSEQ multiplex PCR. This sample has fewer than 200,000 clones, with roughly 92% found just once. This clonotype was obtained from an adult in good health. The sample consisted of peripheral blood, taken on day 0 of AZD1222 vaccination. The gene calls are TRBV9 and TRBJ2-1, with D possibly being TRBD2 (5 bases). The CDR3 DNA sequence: TGTGCCAGCAGCGTAGGAGGGTTAAGCTCCTACAATGAGCAGTTCTTC. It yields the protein CASSVGGLSSYNEQFF.